This T cell receptor beta chain was sequenced for a study of T cells in Graves' hyperthyroidism and ophthalmopathy (dated by TCRdb to about 2019). Regarding the study in general: Peripheral blood samples were taken at the time of initial diagnosis, prior to any treatment. Prospective prediction of ophthalmopathy was tested in an independent validation cohort consisting of some 18 hyperthyroidism patients and more than 15 patients who later progressed to ophthalmopathy. TCR Vbeta CDR3 sequencing of roughly 140 peripheral blood samples (under 45 ophthalmopathy, 75 or so hyperthyroidism and around 17 progressor patients) is reported in the paper. TCR V-J signatures able to tell the groups apart were searched for in a discovery cohort of 90 to 100 patients, of whom around 42 had Graves' ophthalmopathy and about 60 had stable Graves' hyperthyroidism. The 75 to 100 discovery patients were randomly split 7:3 into training and test sets. Once sampling was done, hyperthyroidism patients were given methimazole at a starting dose of 30 mg daily, whereas ophthalmopathy patients were given high-dose intravenous methylprednisolone. Thyroid tissue and blood T-cell repertoires from more than 5 Graves' hyperthyroidism patients were also compared in the study.

CDR1 and CDR2, per the germline V gene, are MNHEY and SVGAGI. V and J are truncated by 4 bases and 5 bases respectively, leaving an intervening sequence of 11 bases. The CDR3 covers 13 residues, taking in both the cysteine and the phenylalanine. Solely the CDR3 DNA is kept, with 39 bases framed from the first base. Stable Graves' hyperthyroidism was defined as the absence of progression to ophthalmopathy over 18 months of follow-up. Hyperthyroidism patients were aged 18 to 65 years and newly diagnosed, with disease duration of less than 2 months. The study excluded patients with uncontrolled infections, other autoimmune diseases, pregnancy or lactation. Diagnoses were established on the basis of clinical symptoms, serum thyroxine and TRAb, thyroid ultrasound, and orbital computed tomography. PBMCs were separated from roughly 9.6 ml of fresh peripheral blood using Ficoll-Paque density gradient centrifugation. Total RNA was extracted with Trizol reagent, and quality was checked on an Agilent 2100 Bioanalyzer.

The sample holds many counts of this clonotype. It has no known antigen specificity. The record has no base qualities; no much larger clone is one base away. The TCR beta CDR3 regions were amplified from the RNA transcripts. The TCR CDR3 was subjected to a first round of RT-PCR using the HTBI primer set and the Qiagen OneStep RT-PCR kit. A second multiplex PCR round built the libraries, followed by size selection and purification. Sequencing of the libraries was done on an Illumina HiSeq2000 using paired-end 100 bp reads. In the original analysis: SOAPnuke was used to process the raw data, removing reads that contained adapters or uncalled bases, had a mean Phred below 15, or lacked an exact match to the constant primer or identifier. COPE v1.2.5 was used to merge the high-quality paired reads, and each unique nucleotide sequence was defined as a clonotype. MiTCR v1.1 was used to align the clonotypes against IMGT TRBV, TRBD and TRBJ reference segments. Only V-J combinations with frequency above 0.0001, covering approximately 99% of repertoires, were analysed. The TCS score was defined as the ratio of F50 (clonal expansion) to E x V (chaos), calculated using BLOSUM62-based TCRdist between CDR3 peptides within each V-J. Welch's t-statistics and random forest reduced 514 V-J features to 13, which were used in a naive Bayes classifier (R e1071). In TCRdb, the public reads were trimmed at Q25 with fastp and aligned with MiXCR, with productive beta chains retained. One record per CDR3 amino acid sequence lists the most common genes and DNA. TCRdb, not the original authors, processed these V and J calls. For this sample the table gives 360,000 or so distinct CDR3 sequences, of which 19% were detected only once. The ten biggest clones cover about 4% of the sample.

The research as a whole found: Most expanded thyroid clonotypes (frequency above 0.001) were also detected in blood, suggesting blood repertoires may reflect thyroid immune responses. Sample size was not statistically predetermined, and investigators were not blinded to group allocation. In validation, the model predicted progression to ophthalmopathy a median of about 6 months before onset, with over 55% sensitivity and more than 72% specificity. Ophthalmopathy was separated from stable hyperthyroidism by a 13 V-J signature model, with over 85% sensitivity and about 84% specificity obtained in cross-validation and 80%/75% obtained in testing.

The material sequenced was blood. The TCR was taken from a woman aged 18-30 years with Graves' hyperthyroidism. The rearranged segments are TRBV6-5 and TRBJ2-5; the D gene cannot be resolved reliably. The nucleotide sequence is TGTGCCAGCAGTTTCGATCCTGAGGAGACCCAGTACTTC. This encodes CASSFDPEETQYF.